Presented here are 6 T cell receptor beta chains from one specimen sequenced in a study of cytomegalovirus exposure and HLA in healthy donors. 13 Jbeta primers and 60 Vbeta primers were used for the PCR. Here immunoSEQ multiplex PCR was the method, and the copy in TCRdb shows in-frame clones only, minus some. This sample has roughly 190,000 clones, with around 83% found just once. Material for sequencing was PBMCs. The receptors come from a woman aged 18-29 years in good health and CMV-seronegative.

The chain employs TRBV28 and TRBJ2-7, with 7 nucleotides matching TRBD2. Per germline, CDR1 MDHEN and CDR2 SYDVKM. J was trimmed by 5 bases and V by 7 bases; bases with no gene match: 11. CDR3 length: 14 amino acids. The CDR3 loop is CASTRGVGAHEQYF. The CDR3, as DNA: TGTGCCAGCACCCGGGGGGTCGGGGCCCACGAGCAGTACTTC.

This clone was seen only a few times. The V and J genes are TRBV28 and TRBJ1-1; perhaps TRBD1 as D (5 bases). Looked up from germline, CDR1 is MDHEN and CDR2 is SYDVKM. The CDR3 has 16 residues. The V end lost 3 bases, the J end lost 6 bases, and 20 bases lay between the germline ends. The CDR3 region is CASSLPGGKNTPEAFF. For the CDR3, the DNA is TGTGCCAGCAGTTTGCCGGGGGGGAAGAACACTCCTGAAGCTTTCTTT. Supplemented by reference TRBV28 and TRBJ1-1, the full variable domain reads DVKVTQSSRYLVKRTGEKVFLECVQDMDHENMFWYRQDPGLGLRLIYFSYDVKMKEKGDIPEGYSVSREKKERFSLILESASTNQTSMYLCASSLPGGKNTPEAFFGQGTRLTVV.

The sample holds a few counts of this clone. The chain joins TRBV10-2 to TRBJ2-2; D is perhaps TRBD1 (5 bases). The germline gives CDR1 WSHSY, CDR2 SAAADI. The ends were cut back, 8 bases at V and 7 bases at J, with 11 bases in the middle. The CDR3 consists of 12 residues. Written as DNA, the CDR3 is TGCGCCAGCTTCCAGGGTGGCGGGGAGCTGTTTTTT. It encodes CASFQGGGELFF.

The rearrangement uses TRBV18 and TRBJ2-7; 7 bases are shared with TRBD2. The CDR3 totals 14 residues. V trimming: 7 bases; J trimming: 6 bases; junction bases outside the gene matches: 12. CDR1 KGHSH and CDR2 LQKENI come from the germline V gene. DNA of the CDR3: TGTGCCAGCTTGGAGGCTCGGGGCGGGGGCGAGCAGTACTTC. This codes for CASLEARGGGEQYF.

The CDR3, as DNA: TGTGCCAGCACTCAGGGACAGGGGGCTTCTGGCTACACCTTC. It specifies CASTQGQGASGYTF. The chain carries TRBV28 and TRBJ1-2; 12 nucleotides align to TRBD1. V trimming: 7 bases; J trimming: 7 bases; junction bases outside the gene matches: 7. Per the germline V gene, CDR1 is MDHEN and CDR2 is SYDVKM. The CDR3 extends over 14 amino acids.

V and J are TRBV28 and TRBJ1-5, with D tentatively TRBD1 (6 bases). Deletions cut 5 bases from V and 3 bases from J, with 11 bases between. This CDR3 is built from 14 residues. From germline, CDR1 is MDHEN and CDR2 SYDVKM. CDR3 sequence (DNA): TGTGCCAGCAGTCAACAGGGAGTCAATCAGCCCCAGCATTTT. Translation: CASSQQGVNQPQHF.